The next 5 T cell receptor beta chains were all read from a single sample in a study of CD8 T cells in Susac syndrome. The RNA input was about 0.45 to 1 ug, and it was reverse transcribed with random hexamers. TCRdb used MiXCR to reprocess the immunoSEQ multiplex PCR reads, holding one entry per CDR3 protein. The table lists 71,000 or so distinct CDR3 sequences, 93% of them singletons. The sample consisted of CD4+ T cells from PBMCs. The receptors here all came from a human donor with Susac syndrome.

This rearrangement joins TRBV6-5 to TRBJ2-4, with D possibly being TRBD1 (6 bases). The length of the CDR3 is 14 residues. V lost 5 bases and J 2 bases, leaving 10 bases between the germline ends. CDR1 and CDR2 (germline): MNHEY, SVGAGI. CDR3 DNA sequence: TGTGCCAGCAGTCAAACAGGGCCCAAAAACATTCAGTACTTC. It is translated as CASSQTGPKNIQYF.

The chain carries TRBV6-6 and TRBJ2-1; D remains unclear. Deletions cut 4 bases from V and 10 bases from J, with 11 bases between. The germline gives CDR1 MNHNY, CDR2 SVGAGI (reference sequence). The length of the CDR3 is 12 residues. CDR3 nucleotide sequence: TGTGCCAGCAGTTCTCCCCCTAGGGAGCAGTTCTTC. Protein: CASSSPPREQFF.

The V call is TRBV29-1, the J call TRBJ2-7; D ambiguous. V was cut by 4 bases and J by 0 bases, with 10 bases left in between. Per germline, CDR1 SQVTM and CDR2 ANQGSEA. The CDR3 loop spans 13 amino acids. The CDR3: CSVGPGSSYEQYF. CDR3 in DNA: TGCAGCGTTGGTCCAGGAAGCTCCTACGAGCAGTACTTC.

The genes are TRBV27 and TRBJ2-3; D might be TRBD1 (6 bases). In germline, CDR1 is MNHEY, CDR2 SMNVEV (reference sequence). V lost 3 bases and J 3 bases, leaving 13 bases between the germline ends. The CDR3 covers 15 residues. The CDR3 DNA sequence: TGTGCCAGCAGTTTGGTGGACAGCCGAACAGATACGCAGTATTTT. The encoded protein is CASSLVDSRTDTQYF.

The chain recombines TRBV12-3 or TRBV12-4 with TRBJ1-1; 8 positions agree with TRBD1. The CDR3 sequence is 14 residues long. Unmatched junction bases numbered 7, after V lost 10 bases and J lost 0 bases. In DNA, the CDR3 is TGTGCCAACAGCAGGGGGCCCGTGAACACTGAAGCTTTCTTT. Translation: CANSRGPVNTEAFF.